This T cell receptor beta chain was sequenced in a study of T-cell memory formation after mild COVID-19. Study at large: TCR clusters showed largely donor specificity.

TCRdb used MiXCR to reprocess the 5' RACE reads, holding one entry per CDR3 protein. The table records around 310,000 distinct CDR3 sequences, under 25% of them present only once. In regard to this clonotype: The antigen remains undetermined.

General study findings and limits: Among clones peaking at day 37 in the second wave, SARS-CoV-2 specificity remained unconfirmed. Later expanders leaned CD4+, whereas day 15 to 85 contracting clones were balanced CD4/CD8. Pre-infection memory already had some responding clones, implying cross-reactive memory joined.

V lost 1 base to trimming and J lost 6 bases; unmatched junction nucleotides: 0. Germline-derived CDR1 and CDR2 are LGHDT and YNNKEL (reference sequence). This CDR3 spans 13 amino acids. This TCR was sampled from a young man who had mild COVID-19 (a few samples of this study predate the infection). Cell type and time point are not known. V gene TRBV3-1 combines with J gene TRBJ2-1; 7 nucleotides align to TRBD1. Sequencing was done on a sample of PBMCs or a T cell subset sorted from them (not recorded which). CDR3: CASSQAGGNEQFF. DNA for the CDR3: TGTGCCAGCAGCCAAGCAGGGGGCAATGAGCAGTTCTTC.